Below, one T cell receptor beta chain is given with its context. Its antigen is not yet known. No much larger clonotype is one base removed from it; base qualities were not supplied. Per the publication, the time point label means: before natalizumab initiation. Every listed patient had received interferon beta before, and every PML patient was female. Blood samples for T0 were taken before the first natalizumab infusion. Ficoll-Hypaque density gradient centrifugation was used to isolate peripheral blood mononuclear cells. This entry belongs to a study of multiple sclerosis patients with progressive multifocal leukoencephalopathy (dated by TCRdb to the late 2010s). Regarding the complete study: Controls were a few natalizumab-treated MS patients who did not develop PML, sampled longitudinally. Two natalizumab-treated patients who later developed PML were followed longitudinally from before therapy through 6 and 12 months to PML onset. The goal was to find JC virus-specific or public T-cell expansions that arose at the time of PML onset. Peripheral T and B cells were examined in MS patients who developed PML (4 under natalizumab, 1 after alemtuzumab) and in treated patients who did not develop PML.

Beyond this particular receptor, the publication reports: Only PML patients had TRB clones above 0.5% frequency, but the clones expanded at PML onset were already present before and during natalizumab therapy. Most PML patients had lower normalized Shannon entropy, suggesting less diverse TRB repertoires, while values in the natalizumab-treated controls sat near 1. Only peripheral blood was analyzed, although cerebrospinal fluid or brain lymphocytes might be more informative for natalizumab-associated PML. When PML developed, neither common TRBV or TRBJ gene usage nor preferential TRBV-TRBJ pairings were detected. With only a small, descriptive cohort, it remained unclear whether the findings reflect JC virus infection or general immunocompromise.

CDR1 is given as MRHNA and CDR2 as SNTAGT, both from the germline V gene. Trimming leaves V shorter by 4 bases and J shorter by 2 bases, with the junction holding 6 bases beyond the gene matches. The CDR3 numbers 17 residues from cysteine through phenylalanine. The DNA shown is the 51-base CDR3, in frame from base 1. Using the immunoSEQ two-step multiplex PCR at survey-level depth, TRB CDR3 regions were amplified from genomic DNA. To estimate template counts and remove amplification bias, each PCR was spiked with synthetic inline TR CDR3 controls covering all V-J pairings. Reads went through processing to reduce amplification and sequencing bias, and quantification was done against synthetic TR CDR3 analogs. The authors' pipeline ran thus. Raw data were processed in ImmunoSEQ Analyzer, with out-of-frame sequences and CDR3s containing stop codons removed, and genes were named according to IMGT nomenclature. Repertoire diversity was summarized as normalized Shannon entropy, defined as 1 minus Pielou's evenness. Two TRB sequences were counted as identical only if the two sequences had the same V gene, J gene and CDR3. Public PML clonotypes were CDR3s found in two or more PML-onset samples but not found earlier, in controls, or in public databases. Skylign with the observed count method was used to analyze CDR3 amino acid composition at each position. Drawn from immuneACCESS, this table holds only the in-frame rearrangements with V and J called that TCRdb kept. Clones are partly lost; checked studies trace under half to an unresolved V gene and leave the rest unexplained. D and trimming were read from the DNA, whereas the V and J calls and clone size are those reported in that table. Across this sample there are under 40,000 clones, with around 92% seen only once. The top ten hold 1.5% to 2.5% of the sample.

Material for sequencing was PBMCs. The sequence came from a man between 25 and 39 years old with multiple sclerosis. The V and J segments used are TRBV6-4 and TRBJ2-6, and TRBD1 aligns with 9 junction nucleotides. The DNA sequence is given as TGTGCCAGCAGTGCCGGGACAGGGATAACTGGGGCCAACGTCCTGACTTTC. This translates into CASSAGTGITGANVLTF.